Each of the 25 T cell receptor beta chains below was sequenced from the same sample in a study of graft-versus-host responses after intestinal transplantation. No antigen has been assigned to these receptors. The assay was immunoSEQ multiplex PCR, and TCRdb's table has in-frame clones only and misses some. Seen here are more than 100,000 clones, just under 95% observed once, and the top ten hold approximately 0.11%. Sequencing used unstimulated CD4+ T cells sorted from spleen or lymph node cells, obtained before intestinal transplant. The receptors originated from a human donor who received an intestinal transplant.

The rearrangement uses TRBV7-3 and TRBJ2-3; tentatively, D is TRBD2 (6 bases). Germline V lookup: CDR1 SGHTA, CDR2 FQGTGA. This CDR3 region has 12 residues. The germline V and J ends were trimmed by 8 bases and 4 bases, with 10 bases remaining between them. This CDR3 is CASARGPDTQYF. The DNA for the CDR3 is TGTGCCAGCGCGCGGGGACCAGATACGCAGTATTTT.

This CDR3 is CASSPDGFYEQYF. The CDR3 nucleotides read TGTGCCAGCAGTCCGGACGGCTTCTACGAGCAGTACTTC. The gene calls are TRBV6-1 and TRBJ2-7; D is uncertain. Per germline, CDR1 MNHNS and CDR2 SASEGT. CDR3 length: 13 amino acids. Trimming removed 5 bases at V and 3 bases at J, with 11 bases between.

The chain joins TRBV10-3 to TRBJ1-2; 7 bases align to TRBD1. Germline V gene sequence: CDR1 ENHRY, CDR2 SYGVKD. After removal of 5 bases from V and 8 bases from J, the junction contained 5 bases not matched to a gene. The CDR3 length is 12 residues. This CDR3 reads CAISKGAQGYTF. The CDR3 DNA is TGTGCCATCAGTAAGGGGGCGCAGGGCTACACCTTC.

On this clone: Additional DNA sequences in this sample encode the identical CDR3. The V gene is TRBV7-8, the J gene TRBJ2-7; maybe TRBD2 (10 bases). Deletions cut 5 bases from V and 6 bases from J, with 29 bases between. Per germline, CDR1 SGHVS and CDR2 FQNEAQ. The CDR3 has 18 residues. CDR3 coding DNA: TGTGCCAGCAGCCCCCTGGGACAGGGAGCTAGCGGGAGCGGCGAGCAGTACTTC. Amino acids: CASSPLGQGASGSGEQYF.

The chain employs TRBV7-9 and TRBJ1-2; D gene uncertain. The length of the CDR3 is 14 residues. V was clipped by 5 bases and J by 1 base, with 11 bases between them. The germline CDR1 and CDR2 sequences are SEHNR and FQNEAQ (reference sequence). The CDR3 loop reads CASSLGSSNYGYTF. As DNA, the CDR3 is TGTGCCAGCAGCCTAGGGAGCAGTAACTATGGCTACACCTTC.

J is TRBJ2-7 and V is TRBV30; perhaps D is TRBD1 or TRBD2 (5 bases each). V gave up 5 bases and J gave up 1 base, with 6 bases separating them. The CDR3 has 11 residues. Germline assignment: CDR1 GTSNPN and CDR2 SVGIG (reference sequence). The CDR3 loop reads CAWGGSYEQYF. As DNA, the CDR3 is TGTGCCTGGGGGGGTTCCTACGAGCAGTACTTC. Full variable domain (remainder filled in from reference TRBV30 and TRBJ2-7): SQTIHQWPATLVQPVGSPLSLECTVEGTSNPNLYWYRQAAGRGLQLLFYSVGIGQISSEVPQNLSASRPQDRQFILSSKKLLLSDSGFYLCAWGGSYEQYFGPGTRLTVT.

The chain combines TRBV7-8 with TRBJ2-5; the match to TRBD1 covers 9 bases. Germline V gene lookup returns CDR1 SGHVS and CDR2 FQNEAQ. V lost 4 bases, J lost 5 bases, and 26 bases stayed unmatched. This CDR3 contains 21 residues. CDR3 loop: CASSSPSETGGRPPDRETQYF. The DNA of the CDR3 is TGTGCCAGCAGCTCCCCGTCCGAAACAGGGGGCCGGCCCCCTGATAGGGAGACCCAGTACTTC.

The V gene is TRBV28, the J gene TRBJ2-5; D is ambiguous. The CDR3 extends over 11 amino acids. V lost 5 bases, J lost 5 bases, and 6 bases lay in between. Germline loops: CDR1 MDHEN, CDR2 SYDVKM. CDR3 coding DNA: TGTGCCAGCAGTGATCGGGAGACCCAGTACTTC. Translation gives CASSDRETQYF.

The chain has TRBV2 and TRBJ2-7; D call uncertain. V was trimmed by 4 bases and J by 3 bases, leaving 4 bases between them. There are 11 residues in the CDR3. CDR1 and CDR2 (germline): SNHLY, FYNNEI. The CDR3, as DNA: TGTGCCAGCAGTGTCAGCTACGAGCAGTACTTC. It is translated as CASSVSYEQYF.

In its sample, this clone was seen once. V is TRBV7-9 and J is TRBJ2-1; a weak D match, TRBD1 (6 bases). Deletions cut 3 bases from V and 7 bases from J, with 16 bases between. The CDR3 is made up of 15 amino acids. Germline V gene data show CDR1 as SEHNR and CDR2 as FQNEAQ (reference sequence). This CDR3 is CASSFREGVLNEQFF. The CDR3 coding sequence is TGTGCCAGCAGCTTTAGAGAGGGGGTTTTGAATGAGCAGTTCTTC. Drawing the rest from reference TRBV7-9 and TRBJ2-1, the complete variable domain is DTGVSQNPRHKITKRGQNVTFRCDPISEHNRLYWYRQTLGQGPEFLTYFQNEAQLEKSRLLSDRFSAERPKGSFSTLEIQRTEQGDSAMYLCASSFREGVLNEQFFGPGTRLTVL.

The chain combines TRBV7-6 with TRBJ2-5; the D gene is possibly TRBD1 (5 bases). Germline CDR1 and CDR2: SGHVS and FNYEAQ. V dropped 5 bases and J dropped 0 bases, with 19 bases sitting between them. The CDR3 has 17 residues. CDR3 loop: CASSLWGSVAYQETQYF. The CDR3 region has the DNA TGTGCCAGCAGCCTCTGGGGCAGCGTCGCGTACCAAGAGACCCAGTACTTC.

This chain joins TRBV30 and TRBJ2-1, with D unresolved. V lost 7 bases and J 1 base, leaving 17 bases between the germline ends. This CDR3 has 15 residues. Germline values: CDR1 GTSNPN, CDR2 SVGIG (reference sequence). CDR3 loop: CAFVSLNRSYNEQFF. In DNA, the CDR3 is TGTGCCTTTGTGTCCCTTAACCGGTCCTACAATGAGCAGTTCTTC.

CDR3 region: CASRNTGRPLEQYF. The CDR3 bases are TGTGCCAGCAGAAACACGGGACGGCCCTTGGAGCAGTACTTC. V gene TRBV7-9 combines with J gene TRBJ2-7, with D perhaps TRBD1 or TRBD2 (5 bases each). The length of the CDR3 is 14 residues. Trimming pared 6 bases from V and 7 bases from J, leaving 19 bases between. CDR1 and CDR2 from the germline V gene are SEHNR and FQNEAQ (reference sequence).

The V gene is TRBV4-2, the J gene TRBJ1-3; tentative D call: TRBD1 (5 bases). CDR1 is LGHNA and CDR2 is YNFKEQ in the germline V gene. The CDR3 runs 14 residues. V was shortened by 4 bases and J by 0 bases, with 7 bases between the two germline ends. The DNA of the CDR3 is TGTGCCAGCAGCCGGGGGTCCTCTGGAAACACCATATATTTT. It codes for CASSRGSSGNTIYF.

V usage is TRBV9 and J usage is TRBJ2-3; 8 positions agree with TRBD2. Germline assignment: CDR1 SGDLS and CDR2 YYNGEE. V shed 0 bases and J 1 base; nucleotides not matched to a gene: 1. This CDR3 is built from 15 residues. The CDR3 DNA reads as TGTGCCAGCAGCGTAGAACTAGCGGGCACAGATACGCAGTATTTT. This encodes CASSVELAGTDTQYF.

The chain links TRBV4-2 to TRBJ2-1; tentative D call: TRBD2 (5 bases). Deletions cut 0 bases from V and 9 bases from J, with 15 bases between. The CDR3 runs 15 residues. Per germline, CDR1 LGHNA and CDR2 YNFKEQ. In DNA, the CDR3 is TGTGCCAGCAGCCAAGAACGAAGTTTTGGAGGTGAGCAGTTCTTC. It codes for CASSQERSFGGEQFF.

The chain couples TRBV7-3 to TRBJ2-2, with 8 bases that match TRBD2. The length of the CDR3 is 16 residues. Germline assignment: CDR1 SGHTA and CDR2 FQGTGA. J gave up 7 bases and V 5 bases, and 12 bases lay outside the gene matches. CDR3 sequence reads: CASSPQAGVYGGELFF. The CDR3 DNA reads as TGTGCCAGCAGCCCTCAAGCGGGAGTCTATGGCGGGGAGCTGTTTTTT.

A few counts support this clone. The chain couples TRBV5-1 to TRBJ2-2; possibly TRBD1 for D (6 bases). This CDR3 comprises 13 residues. The V end lost 7 bases, the J end lost 4 bases, and 11 bases lay between the germline ends. Per germline, CDR1 SGHRS and CDR2 YFSETQ. CDR3 loop: CASATGTTGELFF. The CDR3 DNA follows: TGCGCCAGCGCCACAGGGACCACCGGGGAGCTGTTTTTT.

The genes are TRBV4-2 and TRBJ1-5; D unclear. V was clipped by 0 bases and J by 0 bases, with 12 bases between them. Germline lookup yields CDR1 LGHNA and CDR2 YNFKEQ. The CDR3 runs to 17 residues. This CDR3 is CASSQDQSQDSNQPQHF. CDR3 sequence (DNA): TGTGCCAGCAGCCAAGACCAGTCCCAAGATAGCAATCAGCCCCAGCATTTT.

This clone occurred once. The rearrangement joins TRBV7-9 to TRBJ1-1; 11 nucleotides agree with TRBD1. The CDR3 has 12 amino acids. Germline V CDR1 and CDR2: SEHNR, FQNEAQ (reference sequence). V trimming: 4 bases; J trimming: 10 bases; junction bases outside the gene matches: 2. CDR3 region: CASSSGQGGAFF. As DNA, the CDR3 is TGTGCCAGCAGCTCGGGACAGGGGGGAGCTTTCTTT.

CDR3 region: CASSIDRTGSDSKGYTF. CDR3 DNA sequence: TGTGCCAGTAGTATAGATCGAACAGGTAGTGATTCTAAAGGCTACACCTTC. The chain links TRBV19 to TRBJ1-2, with a tentative D call TRBD1 (5 bases). The germline V and J ends were trimmed by 0 bases and 8 bases, with 22 bases remaining between them. The CDR3 length is 17 residues. Germline CDR1 reads LNHDA; CDR2 reads SQIVND (reference sequence).

The CDR3 nucleotides are TGCGCCAGCAGCCGCGCAGGCGAGTACAATGAGCAGTTCTTC. It specifies CASSRAGEYNEQFF. The chain couples TRBV5-1 to TRBJ2-1; D unresolved. This CDR3 has 14 amino acids. V was clipped by 4 bases and J by 4 bases, with 12 bases between them. Per germline, CDR1 SGHRS and CDR2 YFSETQ.

The chain is built from TRBV5-1 and TRBJ2-1; D is perhaps TRBD1 (6 bases). Trimming cost V 4 bases and J 1 base, with 9 bases left between them. CDR3 length equals 14 residues. Germline-derived CDR1 and CDR2 are SGHRS and YFSETQ. The CDR3 coding sequence is TGCGCCAGCAGCACGGACAGATCCTACAATGAGCAGTTCTTC. Residues: CASSTDRSYNEQFF.

The genes are TRBV30 and TRBJ2-7; 11 bases agree with TRBD2. CDR1 is GTSNPN, CDR2 SVGIG, per germline (reference sequence). The ends lost 7 bases at V and 2 bases at J; junction bases unmatched: 4. The CDR3 runs 13 residues. This chain's CDR3 is CASILAGAYEQYF. CDR3 sequence (DNA): TGTGCCTCGATACTAGCGGGAGCCTACGAGCAGTACTTC.

In its sample, this clone was seen once. This chain links TRBV5-1 with TRBJ2-7, with 9 nucleotides matching TRBD2. CDR3 length: 15 residues. The germline V gene encodes CDR1 SGHRS and CDR2 YFSETQ. The J segment lost 3 bases and the V segment lost 0 bases, leaving 4 bases of the junction unmatched. The CDR3 region has the DNA TGCGCCAGCAGCTTGGGTAGCGGGAGCCTCTACGAGCAGTACTTC. Amino acid sequence: CASSLGSGSLYEQYF.